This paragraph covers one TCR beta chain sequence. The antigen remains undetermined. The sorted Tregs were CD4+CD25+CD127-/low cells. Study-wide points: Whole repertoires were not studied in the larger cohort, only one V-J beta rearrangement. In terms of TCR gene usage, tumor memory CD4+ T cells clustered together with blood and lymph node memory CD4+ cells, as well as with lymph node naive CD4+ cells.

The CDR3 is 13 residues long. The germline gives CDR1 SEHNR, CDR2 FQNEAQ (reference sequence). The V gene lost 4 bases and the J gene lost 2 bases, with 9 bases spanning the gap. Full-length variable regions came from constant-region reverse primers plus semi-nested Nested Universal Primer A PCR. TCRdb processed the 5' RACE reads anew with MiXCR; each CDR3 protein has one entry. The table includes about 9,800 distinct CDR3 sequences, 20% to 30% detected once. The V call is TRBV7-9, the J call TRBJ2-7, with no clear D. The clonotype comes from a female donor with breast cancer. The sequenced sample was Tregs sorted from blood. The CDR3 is CASSSLPAYEQYF. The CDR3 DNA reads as TGTGCCAGCAGCTCCCTACCAGCCTACGAGCAGTACTTC. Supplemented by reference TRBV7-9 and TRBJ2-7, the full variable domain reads DTGVSQNPRHKITKRGQNVTFRCDPISEHNRLYWYRQTLGQGPEFLTYFQNEAQLEKSRLLSDRFSAERPKGSFSTLEIQRTEQGDSAMYLCASSSLPAYEQYFGPGTRLTVT.